The 28 T cell receptor beta chains reported below all come from one sample, sequenced in a study of glioma-infiltrating T cells after dendritic cell vaccination. Time point defined: after dendritic cell vaccination, including at tumor progression/relapse. TCRdb keeps only in-frame clones here, not all; method: immunoSEQ multiplex PCR. The sample includes about 50,000 clones, more than 75% of them seen just once. The material was blood, obtained after dendritic cell vaccination. These TCRs come from a human donor with glioblastoma.

CDR3 in DNA: TGTGCCAGCAGCACAGGGACAGGGCGACAGCCCCAGCATTTT. It specifies CASSTGTGRQPQHF. The chain carries TRBV7-2 and TRBJ1-5; 9 bases agree with TRBD1. The CDR3 sequence is 14 residues long. Trimming removed 5 bases from V and 7 bases from J; junction bases left unmatched: 6. Per germline, CDR1 SGHTA and CDR2 FQGNSA.

The chain uses TRBV12-5 and TRBJ1-5; TRBD1 matches 7 bases. Germline trimming cut 6 bases from V and 7 bases from J; bases unmatched to any gene: 6. Germline CDR1 is LGHNT and CDR2 is FRNRAP. The length of the CDR3 is 13 residues. DNA for the CDR3: TGTGCTAGTGGCAGAACAGGGGTCCAGCCCCAGCATTTT. Residues: CASGRTGVQPQHF. The full variable domain, completed using reference TRBV12-5 and TRBJ1-5, is DARVTQTPRHKVTEMGQEVTMRCQPILGHNTVFWYRQTMMQGLELLAYFRNRAPLDDSGMPKDRFSAEMPDATLATLKIQPSEPRDSAVYFCASGRTGVQPQHFGDGTRLSIL.

The chain links TRBV30 to TRBJ2-5; D not resolved. This CDR3 is built from 13 residues. The V end was cut by 2 bases, the J end by 5 bases, with 12 bases between. Per germline, CDR1 GTSNPN and CDR2 SVGIG (reference sequence). The CDR3 nucleotides are TGTGCCTGGAGTCTTCTCTCCGGGGAGACCCAGTACTTC. Protein sequence: CAWSLLSGETQYF.

The chain joins TRBV9 to TRBJ2-7; 9 nucleotides match TRBD1. Looked up from germline, CDR1 is SGDLS and CDR2 is YYNGEE. The CDR3 consists of 14 residues. V dropped 3 bases and J dropped 3; count of bases not matched to a gene: 4. CDR3 nucleotide sequence: TGTGCCAGCAGCGCGGGACAGGGAAACTACGAGCAGTACTTC. As protein: CASSAGQGNYEQYF.

V is TRBV9 and J is TRBJ2-5; 8 positions agree with TRBD2. This CDR3 is built from 13 residues. With V trimmed by 4 bases and J by 3 bases, 2 bases remained unmatched. Germline V lookup: CDR1 SGDLS, CDR2 YYNGEE. The CDR3 DNA reads as TGTGCCAGCAGCACCGGGGGGGAAGAGACCCAGTACTTC. As protein: CASSTGGEETQYF. The full variable domain, rest sourced from reference TRBV9 and TRBJ2-5, is DSGVTQTPKHLITATGQRVTLRCSPRSGDLSVYWYQQSLDQGLQFLIQYYNGEERAKGNILERFSAQQFPDLHSELNLSSLELGDSALYFCASSTGGEETQYFGPGTRLLVL.

The V gene is TRBV11-2, the J gene TRBJ1-2, with 8 positions matching TRBD1. The V gene's germline CDR1 is SGHAT and CDR2 FQNNGV. The V gene end was trimmed by 5 bases and the J gene end by 7 bases; junction bases not matched to a gene: 12. The CDR3 is 15 residues long. The DNA of the CDR3 is TGTGCCAGCAGCCCTGACAATGCCAGGGGGCTTGGCTACACCTTC. It codes for CASSPDNARGLGYTF.

The rearrangement uses TRBV9 and TRBJ2-7; the match to TRBD2 covers 10 bases. V was pared by 4 bases and J by 2 bases, with 6 bases of the junction left unmatched. This CDR3 is built from 15 residues. Germline V CDR1 and CDR2: SGDLS, YYNGEE. DNA of the CDR3: TGTGCCAGCAGCACAAGCGGGGGGGCCACCTACGAGCAGTACTTC. This gives the protein CASSTSGGATYEQYF.

As for this clone: A read error may explain this, as a much larger clone is one base away. The CDR3 nucleotides read TGTGCCAGCAGCTTACGGGGGGACACTGAAGCTTTCTTT. It specifies CASSLRGDTEAFF. V and J are TRBV11-2 and TRBJ1-1; D is possibly TRBD1 (5 bases). The CDR3 is 13 residues long. CDR1 and CDR2 from the germline V gene are SGHAT and FQNNGV. V gave up 2 bases and J gave up 3 bases, with 7 bases separating them.

This clone was seen only once. V and J are TRBV18 and TRBJ2-3, with D perhaps matching TRBD2 (5 bases). Deletions cut 0 bases from V and 7 bases from J, with 23 bases between. The CDR3 is 18 residues long. Germline CDR1 reads KGHSH; CDR2 reads LQKENI. The CDR3 nucleotides are TGTGCCAGCTCACCACCGATCCTAGCCTCTTCTCCACATAATACGCAGTATTTT. Its protein product is CASSPPILASSPHNTQYF.

V and J are TRBV4-3 and TRBJ2-3; 8 bases are a match to TRBD2. In germline, CDR1 is LGHNA, CDR2 YSLEER. The J segment lost 3 bases and the V segment lost 7 bases, leaving 12 bases of the junction unmatched. The CDR3 loop spans 16 amino acids. For the CDR3, the DNA is TGCGCCAGCAACCTAAAGCCGGGACTAGGGACAGATACGCAGTATTTT. Its protein is CASNLKPGLGTDTQYF.

Only a few counts were recorded for this clone. The CDR3 reads CAISLAGTSPETQYF. The CDR3 DNA follows: TGTGCCATCAGCCTTGCCGGGACTTCCCCAGAGACCCAGTACTTC. The chain employs TRBV10-3 and TRBJ2-5; D is perhaps TRBD2 (6 bases). Germline V gives CDR1 ENHRY, CDR2 SYGVKD. Trimming pared 6 bases from V and 4 bases from J, leaving 18 bases between. The CDR3 covers 15 residues.

The chain carries TRBV7-8 and TRBJ2-5; tentatively, D is TRBD1 (6 bases). The DNA end is more similar to TRBJ2-7, so the J call may be wrong. The CDR3 runs 14 residues. Germline loops: CDR1 SGHVS, CDR2 FQNEAQ. This chain's CDR3 is CASSLSGAAYEQYF. In DNA, the CDR3 is TGTGCCAGCAGCTTATCAGGGGCTGCCTACGAGCAGTACTTC.

The chain links TRBV5-6 to TRBJ2-2; D is uncertain. V lost 0 bases and J lost 3, with 6 bases in between. From germline, CDR1 is SGHDT and CDR2 YYEEEE. This CDR3 is built from 14 residues. The CDR3 loop is CASSLETDTGELFF. CDR3 coding DNA: TGTGCCAGCAGCTTGGAAACGGACACCGGGGAGCTGTTTTTT.

The rearrangement joins TRBV7-2 to TRBJ2-3; TRBD2 matches 12 bases. This CDR3 comprises 16 residues. Germline assignment: CDR1 SGHTA and CDR2 FQGNSA. Trimming at V came to 5 bases and at J to 5 bases, leaving 8 bases not matched to a gene. The CDR3 nucleotides are TGTGCCAGCAGCCCGGGGCTAGCGGGGGGGCGAGATACGCAGTATTTT. Its translation: CASSPGLAGGRDTQYF.

The chain joins TRBV12-2 to TRBJ1-6. TRBV12-2 is designated a pseudogene. This CDR3 comprises 19 residues. DNA for the CDR3: TGTGCAAGTCGCGACTTACGTGTGTTAAAGAGCTCCTATAATTCACCCCTCCACTTT. Translating it yields CASRDLRVLKSSYNSPLHF.

CDR3 sequence: CATSRDSGGRAKNIQYF. Here the CDR3 DNA reads TGTGCCACCAGCAGAGATTCTGGGGGGAGGGCCAAAAACATTCAGTACTTC. The chain joins TRBV15 to TRBJ2-4; D possibly corresponds to TRBD2 (6 bases). Germline loops: CDR1 LNHNV, CDR2 YYDKDF (reference sequence). The CDR3 runs to 17 residues. Trimming removed 0 bases from V and 1 base from J, with 13 bases in between.

V and J are TRBV4-3 and TRBJ2-1; weak D call: TRBD2 (6 bases). CDR1 and CDR2 from the germline V gene are LGHNA and YSLEER. CDR3 size: 16 residues. Trimming left V 1 base short and J 0 bases short, with 10 bases between. The CDR3: CASSQGDLSSYNEQFF. The CDR3 DNA reads TGCGCCAGCAGCCAAGGGGACTTAAGCTCCTACAATGAGCAGTTCTTC.

This chain connects TRBV5-1 to TRBJ2-5, with D possibly matching TRBD2 (6 bases). Trimming pared 2 bases from V and 5 bases from J, leaving 13 bases between. Looked up from germline, CDR1 is SGHRS and CDR2 is YFSETQ. The CDR3 spans 14 residues. CDR3 coding DNA: TGCGCCAGCAGCTTCCAGGGAGGACGCGAGACCCAGTACTTC. Its protein is CASSFQGGRETQYF.

The gene calls are TRBV7-2 and TRBJ1-1, with D perhaps matching TRBD1 (6 bases). CDR1 and CDR2 from the germline V gene are SGHTA and FQGNSA. The length of the CDR3 is 12 residues. Trimming left V 1 base short and J 10 bases short, with 10 bases between. The CDR3 protein is CASSLDRDGAFF. CDR3 DNA: TGTGCCAGCAGCTTAGACAGGGATGGAGCTTTCTTT.

The CDR3 nucleotides read TGTGCCAGCAGTGATGGAGGGGCCGGGGCCAACGTCCTGACTTTC. Translated, it gives CASSDGGAGANVLTF. The chain recombines TRBV25-1 with TRBJ2-6, with a weak D call TRBD2 (6 bases). There are 15 residues in the CDR3. Germline V gives CDR1 MGHDK, CDR2 SYGVNS. Trimming cost V 3 bases and J 4 bases, with 10 bases left between them.

This clone has more than one count but fewer than ten. The chain joins TRBV6-9 to TRBJ2-5; D may be TRBD2 (5 bases). The tail of the sequence fits TRBJ2-7 better, so the J call may be wrong. The CDR3 loop spans 15 amino acids. From germline, CDR1 is MNHGY and CDR2 SVAAGI. For the CDR3, the DNA is TGTGCCAGCAGTTACTCAGCTGGGAGAAGATTCGAGCAGTACTTC. It translates to CASSYSAGRRFEQYF.

The rearrangement links TRBV30 to TRBJ2-7; D is undetermined. The CDR3 loop spans 12 amino acids. The germline V gene has CDR1 GTSNPN and CDR2 SVGIG (reference sequence). V was shortened by 3 bases and J by 2 bases, with 8 bases between the two germline ends. Here the CDR3 DNA reads TGTGCCTGGAGCGCGAGTCCCTACGAGCAGTACTTC. Amino acid sequence: CAWSASPYEQYF. The full variable domain, in which reference TRBV30 and TRBJ2-7 provide the parts outside the CDR3, is SQTIHQWPATLVQPVGSPLSLECTVEGTSNPNLYWYRQAAGRGLQLLFYSVGIGQISSEVPQNLSASRPQDRQFILSSKKLLLSDSGFYLCAWSASPYEQYFGPGTRLTVT.

The genes are TRBV4-1 and TRBJ2-5; TRBD2 agrees at 11 bases. CDR3 size: 16 residues. Trimming cost V 4 bases and J 4 bases; bases outside gene matches: 8. Germline V CDR1 and CDR2: MGHRA, YSYEKL. DNA for the CDR3: TGCGCCAGCAGCCTAGGAGTGACTAGCGGGGTAGAGACCCAGTACTTC. Translation: CASSLGVTSGVETQYF.

The CDR3 DNA follows: TGTGCCAGCCCCACCCAGCGGGACACCGGGGAGCTGTTTTTT. It specifies CASPTQRDTGELFF. This chain links TRBV6-1 with TRBJ2-2; a possible D gene is TRBD2 (6 bases). The ends were cut back, 8 bases at V and 3 bases at J, with 13 bases in the middle. Per germline, CDR1 MNHNS and CDR2 SASEGT. The CDR3 is made up of 14 amino acids.

The rearrangement uses TRBV4-2 and TRBJ1-1; D ambiguous. The CDR3 has 13 residues. Between the trimmed V and J ends, which lost 1 base and 1 base, there was a span of 4 bases. Germline values: CDR1 LGHNA, CDR2 YNFKEQ. The CDR3 nucleotides read TGTGCCAGCAGCCAAGCCTCGAACACTGAAGCTTTCTTT. Translated, it gives CASSQASNTEAFF.

The chain recombines TRBV11-2 with TRBJ1-2; TRBD1 matches at 8 bases. From germline, CDR1 is SGHAT and CDR2 FQNNGV. Trimming cost V 5 bases and J 5 bases; bases outside gene matches: 7. CDR3 length equals 14 residues. CDR3 coding DNA: TGTGCCAGCAGCACCATGACAGGGGTTTATGGCTACACCTTC. This sequence encodes CASSTMTGVYGYTF.

This sequence joins TRBV28 and TRBJ1-2, with D possibly being TRBD1 (5 bases). Germline loops: CDR1 MDHEN, CDR2 SYDVKM. The CDR3 runs to 15 residues. V was clipped by 7 bases and J by 4 bases, with 19 bases between them. CDR3 residues: CASTLGAGLGYGYTF. The CDR3 nucleotides read TGTGCCAGCACGCTCGGCGCAGGGCTGGGCTATGGCTACACCTTC.

The chain carries TRBV9 and TRBJ2-6; D uncertain. CDR1 and CDR2 (germline): SGDLS, YYNGEE. The V and J ends lost 4 bases and 0 bases respectively, with 5 bases between them. The CDR3 contains 14 residues. CDR3 bases: TGTGCCAGCAGCCTTTCCTCTGGGGCCAACGTCCTGACTTTC. Protein: CASSLSSGANVLTF. Using reference TRBV9 and TRBJ2-6 for the parts outside the CDR3, the full variable domain is DSGVTQTPKHLITATGQRVTLRCSPRSGDLSVYWYQQSLDQGLQFLIQYYNGEERAKGNILERFSAQQFPDLHSELNLSSLELGDSALYFCASSLSSGANVLTFGAGSRLTVL.